The T cell receptor beta chain described here comes from a study of T cells in Graves' hyperthyroidism and ophthalmopathy. This clonotype was seen a handful of times. RNA transcripts yielded amplified TCR beta CDR3 regions. HTBI primers drove first-round RT-PCR of the TCR CDR3. TCRdb called the multiplex PCR reads again in MiXCR, with one record for every CDR3 protein. The table records nearly 600,000 distinct CDR3 sequences, approximately 15% of them present only once. V dropped 5 bases and J dropped 2 bases, with 16 bases sitting between them. The CDR3 has 15 amino acids. Germline-derived CDR1 and CDR2 are MNHEY and SMNVEV (reference sequence).

The sample consisted of blood. The source of this sequence is a woman under 40 with Graves' hyperthyroidism that later progressed to Graves' ophthalmopathy. The chain couples TRBV27 to TRBJ2-7; D is perhaps TRBD2 (5 bases). This CDR3 reads CASSPIYSGPYEQYF. CDR3 sequence (DNA): TGTGCCAGCAGTCCAATATACAGCGGACCCTACGAGCAGTACTTC.